The 21 T cell receptor beta chains below come from one sample, sequenced in a study of CD8 T cells in Susac syndrome. RNA amounts of roughly 0.45 to 1 ug underwent reverse transcription with random hexamers. TCRdb analysed the immunoSEQ multiplex PCR reads with MiXCR anew, one entry per CDR3 protein. The sample includes approximately 160,000 distinct CDR3 sequences, approximately 90% of them seen just once. Sample: CD4+ T cells from PBMCs. Source of these receptors: a human donor in good health.

V and J are TRBV20-1 and TRBJ1-2; D remains ambiguous. The germline CDR1 and CDR2 sequences are DFQATT and SNEGSKA (reference sequence). The V end was cut by 3 bases, the J end by 0 bases, with 11 bases between. The CDR3 consists of 14 residues. CDR3 sequence (DNA): TGCAGTGCTAGGGCCCTTATCCCTAACTATGGCTACACCTTC. Its protein is CSARALIPNYGYTF.

The chain couples TRBV6-1 to TRBJ2-7; D is possibly TRBD1 (5 bases). Germline CDR1 is MNHNS and CDR2 is SASEGT. V was pared by 8 bases and J by 0 bases, with 11 bases between. This CDR3 comprises 13 residues. This CDR3 is CASQRGSSYEQYF. CDR3 nucleotides: TGTGCCAGCCAAAGGGGAAGCTCCTACGAGCAGTACTTC.

The chain joins TRBV6-5 to TRBJ2-7; 8 bases line up with TRBD2. Germline loops: CDR1 MNHEY, CDR2 SVGAGI. The ends lost 4 bases at V and 1 base at J; junction bases unmatched: 6. This CDR3 contains 15 residues. The DNA of the CDR3 is TGTGCCAGCAGTTTGGGGGGCGGGAGGTCCTACGAGCAGTACTTC. Amino acids: CASSLGGGRSYEQYF.

V and J are TRBV6-5 and TRBJ2-7, with D possibly TRBD1 on 5 matching bases. Trimming cost V 5 bases and J 2 bases, with 13 bases left between them. CDR3 length: 14 residues. The germline gives CDR1 MNHEY, CDR2 SVGAGI. CDR3 coding DNA: TGTGCCAGCAGTCTCCGACAGATTCCCTACGAGCAGTACTTC. It yields the protein CASSLRQIPYEQYF.

The rearrangement joins TRBV5-4 to TRBJ1-1, with D perhaps matching TRBD1 (6 bases). The CDR3 totals 14 residues. Per germline, CDR1 SGHNT and CDR2 YYREEE (reference sequence). V gave up 5 bases and J gave up 0 bases, with 11 bases separating them. The CDR3 region is CASRPGHLNTEAFF. The CDR3 DNA sequence: TGTGCCAGCAGACCGGGACACCTGAACACTGAAGCTTTCTTT.

This chain uses TRBV28 with TRBJ2-3, with 7 nucleotides matching TRBD2. Germline loops: CDR1 MDHEN, CDR2 SYDVKM. V lost 3 bases, J lost 1 base, and 7 bases stayed unmatched. The CDR3 length is 16 residues. The CDR3 DNA is TGTGCCAGCAGTTTGACCATGGGGGGGGGCACAGATACGCAGTATTTT. Its protein product is CASSLTMGGGTDTQYF. Filled out from reference TRBV28 and TRBJ2-3, the complete variable domain reads DVKVTQSSRYLVKRTGEKVFLECVQDMDHENMFWYRQDPGLGLRLIYFSYDVKMKEKGDIPEGYSVSREKKERFSLILESASTNQTSMYLCASSLTMGGGTDTQYFGPGTRLTVL.

The V call is TRBV27, the J call TRBJ1-1, with D hard to call. Looked up from germline, CDR1 is MNHEY and CDR2 is SMNVEV (reference sequence). The V gene lost 1 base and the J gene lost 5 bases, with 14 bases spanning the gap. The CDR3 is 15 amino acids. The CDR3 DNA sequence: TGTGCCAGCAGTTTATATGGCAGGCTGGGTACTGAAGCTTTCTTT. This sequence encodes CASSLYGRLGTEAFF.

The genes are TRBV6-5 and TRBJ2-7; TRBD1 is a possible D gene (6 bases). V lost 0 bases and J lost 2, with 14 bases in between. This CDR3 comprises 16 residues. The germline V gene has CDR1 MNHEY and CDR2 SVGAGI. CDR3 nucleotide sequence: TGTGCCAGCAGTTACTCTTCTGCAGGGGCGACCTACGAGCAGTACTTC. Its protein product is CASSYSSAGATYEQYF.

The rearrangement links TRBV3-1 to TRBJ2-2, with 8 nucleotides matching TRBD2. There are 14 residues in the CDR3. Per the germline V gene, CDR1 is LGHDT and CDR2 is YNNKEL (reference sequence). V gave up 2 bases and J gave up 4 bases; unmatched junction bases: 0. In DNA form, the CDR3 reads TGTGCCAGCAGCCAAAGCGGGGGCACCGGGGAGCTGTTTTTT. Translating it yields CASSQSGGTGELFF.

The rearrangement links TRBV5-1 to TRBJ2-3; 16 nucleotides line up with TRBD2. The trim removed 4 bases at V and 4 bases at J, leaving 6 bases unmatched. Germline assignment: CDR1 SGHRS and CDR2 YFSETQ. The CDR3 runs to 17 residues. CDR3 in amino acids: CASSPGTSGRVADTQYF. The CDR3 DNA follows: TGCGCCAGCAGCCCCGGGACTAGCGGGAGGGTGGCAGATACGCAGTATTTT.

V is TRBV3-1 and J is TRBJ1-1; 7 nucleotides line up with TRBD1. Germline-derived CDR1 and CDR2 are LGHDT and YNNKEL (reference sequence). J was trimmed by 4 bases and V by 1 base; bases with no gene match: 12. The CDR3 has 17 amino acids. For the CDR3, the DNA is TGTGCCAGCAGCCAAGGTATAAACCCTTGGACAGGCACTGAAGCTTTCTTT. Residues: CASSQGINPWTGTEAFF.

In its sample, this clonotype was seen once. The chain is built from TRBV10-3 and TRBJ2-2; D is unresolved. CDR1 ENHRY and CDR2 SYGVKD come from the germline V gene. The CDR3 runs 12 residues. Trimming took off 6 bases at V and 1 base at J, with 3 bases between the two ends. This chain's CDR3 is CAIRGNTGELFF. The CDR3 nucleotides are TGTGCCATCAGGGGGAACACCGGGGAGCTGTTTTTT.

V and J are TRBV18 and TRBJ2-5, with D possibly matching TRBD1 (5 bases). The ends were cut back, 0 bases at V and 1 base at J, with 9 bases in the middle. The CDR3 length is 15 residues. Germline V gene sequence: CDR1 KGHSH, CDR2 LQKENI. CDR3 sequence (DNA): TGTGCCAGCTCACCACCGGGGCAGGTCCAAGAGACCCAGTACTTC. This sequence encodes CASSPPGQVQETQYF. The variable domain in full, with the rest retrieved from reference TRBV18 and TRBJ2-5, is NAGVMQNPRHLVRRRGQEARLRCSPMKGHSHVYWYRQLPEEGLKFMVYLQKENIIDESGMPKERFSAEFPKEGPSILRIQQVVRGDSAAYFCASSPPGQVQETQYFGPGTRLLVL.

The V and J genes are TRBV28 and TRBJ2-2; unclear D gene. The germline V gene encodes CDR1 MDHEN and CDR2 SYDVKM. V shed 8 bases and J shed 4 bases, with 14 bases lying between them. The CDR3 runs to 14 residues. CDR3 in amino acids: CASRLADATGELFF. In DNA, the CDR3 is TGTGCCAGCCGGCTGGCGGACGCCACCGGGGAGCTGTTTTTT.

V usage is TRBV5-1 and J usage is TRBJ2-7; 9 nucleotides agree with TRBD1. The CDR3 consists of 15 residues. Trimming at V came to 7 bases and at J to 1 base, leaving 9 bases not matched to a gene. Germline-derived CDR1 and CDR2 are SGHRS and YFSETQ. The CDR3 nucleotides are TGCGCCAGCGCGATCCTGACAGGGGGTTCCTACGAGCAGTACTTC. Amino acids: CASAILTGGSYEQYF.

This sequence joins TRBV29-1 and TRBJ1-1, with D possibly matching TRBD1 (5 bases). With 8 bases removed from V and 5 bases from J, the gap between germline ends came to 15 bases. CDR1 SQVTM and CDR2 ANQGSEA come from the germline V gene. CDR3 size: 12 residues. The CDR3 DNA follows: TGCAGCTCGAAGGGGTTTCGGACTGAAGCTTTCTTT. Protein sequence: CSSKGFRTEAFF.

This clonotype was seen just once. The chain recombines TRBV18 with TRBJ1-2, with D possibly being TRBD1 (5 bases). The CDR3 loop spans 13 amino acids. V shed 6 bases and J shed 5 bases, with 13 bases lying between them. Germline V gene sequence: CDR1 KGHSH, CDR2 LQKENI. The CDR3 loop is CASSEGAIYGYTF. The CDR3, as DNA: TGTGCCAGCTCCGAAGGGGCGATATATGGCTACACCTTC.

V is TRBV12-3 or TRBV12-4 and J is TRBJ2-5; unclear D gene. V lost 5 bases, J lost 3 bases, and 10 bases lay in between. This CDR3 is built from 13 residues. CDR3 protein: CASSPVFEETQYF. CDR3 sequence (DNA): TGTGCCAGCAGTCCAGTATTCGAAGAGACCCAGTACTTC.

This clonotype occurred once. This chain links TRBV20-1 with TRBJ1-6, with D hard to call. Germline V lookup: CDR1 DFQATT, CDR2 SNEGSKA (reference sequence). This CDR3 comprises 14 residues. V dropped 4 bases and J dropped 5 bases, with 12 bases sitting between them. This CDR3 is CSAKRARNNSPLHF. Here the CDR3 DNA reads TGCAGTGCTAAGCGGGCGAGGAATAATTCACCCCTCCACTTT.

The gene calls are TRBV29-1 and TRBJ1-1, with a possible D match to TRBD1 (5 bases). V lost 6 bases to trimming and J lost 7 bases, with 21 bases between them. The germline gives CDR1 SQVTM, CDR2 ANQGSEA. CDR3 length equals 14 residues. This chain's CDR3 is CSVKKSGGEGEAFF. The CDR3 DNA follows: TGCAGCGTGAAAAAATCCGGGGGTGAGGGTGAAGCTTTCTTT.

The V gene is TRBV28, the J gene TRBJ2-4; D ambiguous. The CDR3 sequence is 16 residues long. From germline, CDR1 is MDHEN and CDR2 SYDVKM. Between the trimmed V and J ends, which lost 5 bases and 7 bases, there was a span of 21 bases. The CDR3, as DNA: TGTGCCAGCAGTCCCCGGGCCGTACGAACCCCCAACATTCAGTACTTC. Its protein product is CASSPRAVRTPNIQYF.